Each of the 27 T cell receptor beta chains below was sequenced from the same sample in a study of tumor and adjacent non-tumor tissue in lung cancer. Three rounds of nested PCR, following a modified ARM-PCR protocol, produced the TCRbeta library. TCRdb re-analysed the multiplex PCR reads in MiXCR, keeping a single row per CDR3 protein. The sample lists about 110,000 distinct CDR3 sequences, under 65% occurring once. RNA was extracted from bulk tissue without any cell sorting. This non-tumor lung sample came from over 3 cm beyond the tumor edge. The sample was distant non-tumor lung tissue. The origin of the receptors is a man in his 60s with non-small cell lung cancer.

This clonotype was counted at least ten times. This rearrangement joins TRBV6-2 or TRBV6-3 to TRBJ2-1; no clear D gene. Per the germline V gene, CDR1 is MNHEY and CDR2 is SVGEGT. The V end lost 7 bases, the J end lost 7 bases, and 8 bases lay between the germline ends. The CDR3 is 11 amino acids. CDR3 in DNA: TGTGCCAGCAAAACCGGGAATGAGCAGTTCTTC. It codes for CASKTGNEQFF.

Details on this clonotype: At one of its ends the junction is not consistent with the germline gene, which may arise from a read error. CDR3 sequence: CASSPLRTSGSGSELFF. CDR3 in DNA: TGCGCCAGCAGCCCTTTAAGGACTAGCGGTAGTGGGAGTGAGCTGTTCTTC. This chain joins TRBV4-1 and TRBJ2-1; the match to TRBD2 covers 10 bases. This CDR3 contains 17 residues. Germline V lookup: CDR1 MGHRA, CDR2 YSYEKL.

This clonotype was found many times. The gene calls are TRBV5-6 and TRBJ1-2, with D unclear. CDR1 is SGHDT and CDR2 is YYEEEE in the germline V gene. The ends were cut back, 0 bases at V and 3 bases at J, with 12 bases in the middle. The CDR3 sequence is 15 residues long. CDR3 protein: CASSLGQLFYYGYTF. The CDR3 nucleotides are TGTGCCAGCAGCTTGGGTCAGCTATTTTACTATGGCTACACCTTC.

The chain carries TRBV6-1 and TRBJ2-7; TRBD2 agrees at 8 bases. CDR3 size: 15 residues. The ends lost 6 bases at V and 4 bases at J; junction bases unmatched: 11. CDR1 is MNHNS, CDR2 SASEGT, per germline. Here the CDR3 reads CASREWRGAPYEQYF. DNA for the CDR3: TGTGCCAGCAGGGAATGGCGGGGGGCCCCTTACGAGCAGTACTTC.

The V gene is TRBV12-3 or TRBV12-4, the J gene TRBJ1-1, with 8 nucleotides matching TRBD1. V lost 10 bases and J lost 3; bases outside the gene matches: 10. CDR3 length: 14 amino acids. The CDR3 sequence: CAIKGRGRDTEAFF. CDR3 coding DNA: TGTGCCATCAAGGGCAGGGGGCGCGACACTGAAGCTTTCTTT.

The chain links TRBV11-1 to TRBJ2-7; 10 nucleotides align to TRBD1. There are 14 residues in the CDR3. V lost 10 bases and J lost 6; bases outside the gene matches: 12. Germline values: CDR1 SGHAT, CDR2 FQDESV (reference sequence). CDR3 loop: CANCLSGQGFEQYF. CDR3 nucleotides: TGTGCCAACTGCTTATCGGGACAGGGGTTCGAGCAGTACTTC.

This clonotype was seen repeatedly, ten times or more. The CDR3 nucleotides are TGTGCCAGCAGCCTCGGGACAGAGCAGTTCTTC. This encodes CASSLGTEQFF. This chain joins TRBV4-2 and TRBJ2-1; D may be TRBD1 (6 bases). This CDR3 comprises 11 residues. The V end was cut by 4 bases, the J end by 10 bases, with 8 bases between. Germline V lookup: CDR1 LGHNA, CDR2 YNFKEQ.

The chain is built from TRBV12-3 or TRBV12-4 and TRBJ2-7; the D gene could be TRBD1 or TRBD2 (5 bases each). The CDR3 totals 15 residues. CDR3 region: CVSSFGPDSGLEQYF. CDR3 in DNA: TGTGTCAGTAGTTTTGGTCCCGACAGCGGACTCGAGCAGTACTTC.

Many counts were recorded for this clonotype. The genes are TRBV5-1 and TRBJ1-4, with D hard to call. V gave up 5 bases and J gave up 0 bases, with 8 bases separating them. Per germline, CDR1 SGHRS and CDR2 YFSETQ. CDR3 size: 14 residues. CDR3 bases: TGCGCCAGCAGAACTCGGGCAACTAATGAAAAACTGTTTTTT. The encoded protein is CASRTRATNEKLFF.

The sample holds many counts of this clonotype. The chain links TRBV4-1 to TRBJ1-5; weak D call: TRBD1 (5 bases). This CDR3 contains 15 residues. The V gene lost 4 bases and the J gene lost 5 bases, with 15 bases spanning the gap. Looked up from germline, CDR1 is MGHRA and CDR2 is YSYEKL. The chain's CDR3 is CASSPTPSGDQPQHF. In nucleotides, the CDR3 is TGCGCCAGCAGCCCGACCCCGTCGGGGGATCAGCCCCAGCATTTT.

The V gene is TRBV5-5, the J gene TRBJ1-2; possible D gene TRBD1, 5 bases. The CDR3 has 13 residues. Trimming pared 4 bases from V and 6 bases from J, leaving 13 bases between. Germline CDR1 is SGHKS and CDR2 is YYEKEE (reference sequence). The CDR3 loop is CASSPPGSHGYTF. CDR3 in DNA: TGTGCCAGCAGCCCTCCAGGGTCACATGGCTACACCTTC.

About this clonotype: Given the absence of the conserved phenylalanine or tryptophan at the CDR3 end, a read error is likely. The chain carries TRBV29-1 and TRBJ2-2, with 13 bases identical to TRBD2. J was trimmed by 10 bases and V by 2 bases; bases with no gene match: 16. The CDR3 runs 18 residues. Per germline, CDR1 SQVTM and CDR2 ANQGSEA. The CDR3 is CSVERSGTSGIGGVELFY. As DNA, the CDR3 is TGCAGCGTTGAAAGGTCTGGGACTAGCGGGATCGGAGGCGTGGAGCTGTTTTAT.

This clonotype appeared once. Relative to the germline gene, one junction end is altered; a read error may explain this. The chain has TRBV6-2 or TRBV6-3 and TRBJ2-7; D ambiguous. Looked up from germline, CDR1 is MNHEY and CDR2 is SVGEGT. The CDR3 spans 14 residues. The CDR3 nucleotides read TGTGCAAGCAGTTTCGACCGGGTGTTACCTGAGCACTACTTC. Its protein product is CASSFDRVLPEHYF.

About this clonotype itself: A read error may account for a junction end that differs from germline. The chain uses TRBV11-3 and TRBJ2-3, with a tentative D call TRBD2 (5 bases). The CDR3 sequence is 16 residues long. Germline V lookup: CDR1 SGHNT, CDR2 YENEEA. The CDR3 nucleotides are TGTACCAGCAGCCTAAGCACCGGGATTGGCACAGATACGCAGTATTTT. It yields the protein CTSSLSTGIGTDTQYF.

Concerning this clonotype: The junction departs from germline at one end; a sequencing error may be responsible. The rearrangement joins TRBV6-6 to TRBJ2-5; a weak D match, TRBD2 (5 bases). Germline assignment: CDR1 MNHNY and CDR2 SVGAGI (reference sequence). This CDR3 has 19 amino acids. CDR3 sequence (DNA): TGTACCAGCAGTCAGAAATGGGGAGTTGCTATAGACGAGAAAGAGACCCAGTACTTC. Protein product: CTSSQKWGVAIDEKETQYF.

On this clonotype itself: One junction end does not reproduce the germline sequence, and a read error may be involved. The chain combines TRBV6-1 with TRBJ2-6; the D gene could be TRBD1 or TRBD2 (5 bases each). This CDR3 region has 16 residues. Germline loops: CDR1 MNHNS, CDR2 SASEGT. This CDR3 reads CASSRGGHSWANVLTF. The CDR3 bases are TGTGCCAGCAGCCGGGGCGGACACTCTTGGGCCAACGTCCTGACTTTC.

A remark on this clonotype: Sequence at one end of the junction differs from germline and may be a read error. This chain joins TRBV14 and TRBJ2-1, with D uncertain. Germline values: CDR1 SGHDN, CDR2 FVKESK. The CDR3 extends over 13 amino acids. The CDR3 sequence: CTSSPNLNNEQFF. In DNA, the CDR3 is TGCACCAGCAGCCCCAACTTAAACAATGAGCAGTTCTTC.

Points on this clonotype: A much larger clone lies a single base off, so this may be a read error. The V gene is TRBV12-3 or TRBV12-4, the J gene TRBJ1-1; D is undetermined. The CDR3 totals 14 residues. Here the CDR3 DNA reads TGTGACAGCACTCCTGGTCCCTTAGGGACTGAAGCTTTCTTT. Its translation: CDSTPGPLGTEAFF.

In its sample, this clonotype was seen many times. The rearrangement joins TRBV5-4 to TRBJ2-7, with 7 bases aligning to TRBD1. The CDR3 loop spans 14 amino acids. Losses at the gene ends were 2 bases for V and 4 bases for J; bases not matched to a gene: 6. Germline V gives CDR1 SGHNT, CDR2 YYREEE (reference sequence). The CDR3 reads CASSLIDRDYEQYF. In nucleotides, the CDR3 is TGTGCCAGCAGCTTAATAGACAGGGATTACGAGCAGTACTTC.

This clonotype was seen only once. Given the absence of the conserved phenylalanine or tryptophan at the CDR3 end, a read error is likely. The J gene is TRBJ2-1, the V gene TRBV6-5; 7 positions agree with TRBD2. This CDR3 spans 15 amino acids. The V gene's germline CDR1 is MNHEY and CDR2 SVGAGI. The junction had 14 bases not matched to a gene; V was cut back by 6 bases and J by 9 bases. Here the CDR3 DNA reads TGTGCCAGCAGACCCCTGGCGGGAGCCAGGGTTGAGCAGTTCCTC. Translation gives CASRPLAGARVEQFL.

This clonotype has at least ten counts. The chain is built from TRBV12-3 or TRBV12-4 and TRBJ2-1; no clear D gene. CDR3 length: 13 amino acids. With 0 bases removed from V and 12 bases from J, the gap between germline ends came to 12 bases. The CDR3 loop is CASSLAQVKRQFF. DNA for the CDR3: TGTGCCAGCAGTTTAGCCCAGGTTAAGCGGCAGTTCTTC.

About this clonotype itself: With a much larger clone just one base away, this may be a read error. The rearrangement links TRBV6-6 to TRBJ2-7; 7 bases fit TRBD1. V shed 8 bases, J shed 5 bases, and the junction held 9 bases outside the gene matches. Per the germline V gene, CDR1 is MNHNY and CDR2 is SVGAGI (reference sequence). This CDR3 spans 13 amino acids. The CDR3 sequence is CASWEQGLDEQYF. The CDR3 bases are TGTGCCAGCTGGGAACAGGGGTTGGACGAGCAGTACTTC.

Turning to this clonotype: One junction end disagrees with the germline gene, perhaps due to a read error. This CDR3 reads CSVQSLLESGANILTF. The CDR3 bases are TGCAGCGTTCAGTCCCTATTAGAGTCTGGGGCCAACATCCTGACTTTC. The rearrangement uses TRBV29-1 and TRBJ2-6, with a tentative D call TRBD1 (5 bases). This CDR3 has 16 residues. Germline CDR1 reads SQVTM; CDR2 reads ANQGSEA.

As concerns this clonotype: At one boundary the junction diverges from the germline segment, which might be a read error. The gene calls are TRBV29-1 and TRBJ2-5; D is uncertain. The CDR3 is made up of 12 amino acids. Germline V gene sequence: CDR1 SQVTM, CDR2 ANQGSEA. This CDR3 reads CSVDMGIWTQHF. Written as DNA, the CDR3 is TGCAGCGTTGATATGGGGATATGGACCCAGCACTTC.

The CDR3 coding sequence is TGTGTCATCAGTTCGTCAGCAACTAATGAAAAACTGTTTTTT. This translates into CVISSSATNEKLFF. This chain joins TRBV6-5 and TRBJ1-4, with D uncertain. Germline V gene sequence: CDR1 MNHEY, CDR2 SVGAGI. CDR3 length: 14 residues.

Comment on this clonotype: At one end the junction does not follow the germline gene, possibly because of a read error. The rearrangement joins TRBV29-1 to TRBJ2-7; 7 nucleotides align to TRBD2. CDR3 size: 15 residues. CDR1 and CDR2 from the germline V gene are SQVTM and ANQGSEA. The CDR3 spells CSVGLGMGLTFEQYF. DNA of the CDR3: TGCAGCGTTGGGCTTGGTATGGGACTAACGTTCGAGCAGTATTTC.

In the case of this clonotype: The junction shows a germline mismatch at one end, possibly a read error. The gene calls are TRBV5-6 and TRBJ1-5; 8 bases map to TRBD1. CDR1 SGHDT and CDR2 YYEEEE come from the germline V gene. This CDR3 contains 15 residues. The CDR3 here is CTSSFGTGLSQPQHF. The DNA of the CDR3 is TGTACCAGCAGCTTTGGGACAGGATTGAGTCAGCCCCAGCATTTC.